This T cell receptor (beta chain) was identified in a study of shared clonotypes between healthy human individuals. Findings and limits, study-wide: Four donors shared 4.5% to 6.5% of their naive CD4 clonotypes. Naive subsets, compared against memory subsets, generally had larger estimated richness values.

The CDR3 has 18 amino acids. CDR1 and CDR2 (germline): SGHNT, YENEEA. V lost 4 bases to trimming and J lost 2 bases; unmatched junction nucleotides: 11. Using immunoSEQ multiplex PCR, the repertoire was profiled, and TCRdb retains in-frame clones only, with some absent. The table includes a few million clones, roughly 92% detected once. About this clone: The antigen is undetermined.

All participating donors were Caucasian adults from Nashville, Tennessee. The TCR was taken from a man between 18 and 35 years old in good health. The sample taken for sequencing was naive CD4+ T cells sorted from blood. The subset was: CD45RA+ positively selected. This chain joins TRBV11-3 and TRBJ2-1, with 10 nucleotides matching TRBD2. The chain's CDR3 is CASSSLGLAGDPYNEQFF. The CDR3 DNA follows: TGTGCCAGCAGCTCCCTCGGGCTAGCGGGAGACCCCTACAATGAGCAGTTCTTC.